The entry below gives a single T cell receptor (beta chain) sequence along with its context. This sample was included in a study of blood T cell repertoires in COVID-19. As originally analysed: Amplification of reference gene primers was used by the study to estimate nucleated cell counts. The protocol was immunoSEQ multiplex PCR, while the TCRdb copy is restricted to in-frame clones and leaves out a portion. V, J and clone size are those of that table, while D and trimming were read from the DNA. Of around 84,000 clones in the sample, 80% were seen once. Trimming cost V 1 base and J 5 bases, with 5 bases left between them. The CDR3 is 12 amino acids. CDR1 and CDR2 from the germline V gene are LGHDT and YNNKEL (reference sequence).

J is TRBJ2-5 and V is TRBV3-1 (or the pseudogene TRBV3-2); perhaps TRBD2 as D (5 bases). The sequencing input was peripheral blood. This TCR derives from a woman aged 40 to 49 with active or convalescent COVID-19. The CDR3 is CASSQGRETQYF. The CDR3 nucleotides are TGTGCCAGCAGCCAAGGGAGGGAGACCCAGTACTTC.